The clone carrying this T cell receptor (beta chain) appeared many times. The sample comes from a study of response to subunit inactivated influenza vaccine. TCRdb fed the RT-PCR reads into MiXCR, producing one record per CDR3 protein. The repertoire holds around 500,000 distinct CDR3 sequences, with 9.5% to 12% as singletons. The sequence was collected from a man in his forties or fifties who received an inactivated influenza vaccine. The sample here was PBMCs from blood, taken roughly 45 days after vaccination.

This CDR3 reads CASSLPDNYGYTF. The CDR3 DNA reads as TGTGCCAGCAGCTTGCCCGACAACTATGGCTACACCTTC. This chain connects TRBV5-6 to TRBJ1-2; no reliable D call. This CDR3 is 13 amino acids long. From germline, CDR1 is SGHDT and CDR2 YYEEEE. Deletions cut 1 base from V and 2 bases from J, with 6 bases between.